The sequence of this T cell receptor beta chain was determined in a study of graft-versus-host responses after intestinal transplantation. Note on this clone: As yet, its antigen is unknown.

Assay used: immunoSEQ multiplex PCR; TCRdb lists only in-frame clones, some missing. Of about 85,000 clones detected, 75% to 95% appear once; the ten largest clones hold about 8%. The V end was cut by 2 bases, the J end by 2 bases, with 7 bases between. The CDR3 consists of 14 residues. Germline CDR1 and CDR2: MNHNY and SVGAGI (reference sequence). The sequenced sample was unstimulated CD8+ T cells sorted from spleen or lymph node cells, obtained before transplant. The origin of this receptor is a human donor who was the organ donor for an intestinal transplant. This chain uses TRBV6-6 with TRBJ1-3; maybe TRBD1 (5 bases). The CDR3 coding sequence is TGTGCCAGCAGTTACCCGGGGCCTGGAAACACCATATATTTT. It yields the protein CASSYPGPGNTIYF.